This T cell receptor (beta chain) was recovered during a study of T cell changes during pregnancy in multiple sclerosis. Trimming took 1 base from V and 4 from J, leaving 7 bases between them. CDR3 length: 13 residues. The germline V gene encodes CDR1 SGHVS and CDR2 FQNEAQ. This table comes from immunoSEQ multiplex PCR, and its TCRdb copy is limited to in-frame clones, with some not included. The sample shows tens of thousands of clones, roughly 93% of them seen only once. The clonotype originates from a female donor with multiple sclerosis, enrolled in a pregnancy study. The genes are TRBV7-8 and TRBJ2-5; unclear D gene. Sample: peripheral blood, taken in the first trimester of pregnancy. The CDR3 is CASSLGTLETQYF. CDR3 DNA: TGTGCCAGCAGCTTAGGTACTCTAGAGACCCAGTACTTC.